The subject of this entry is one T cell receptor (beta chain). Its antigen is unidentified. The CDR3 is 12 amino acids. The germline CDR1 and CDR2 sequences are SGHAT and FQNNGV. V lost 5 bases to trimming and J lost 13 bases, with 14 bases between them. These data belong to a study of shared clonotypes between healthy human individuals. Study context: The donors, a couple of women and a few men, were aged 18 to 49. Study conclusions and caveats: Having only a few donors restricted how much genetic and exposure-history diversity was captured. Tissues were not sampled, only blood, and their repertoires likely differ.

Genomic DNA (from each subset) was split evenly across several immunoSEQ plates. The method was immunoSEQ multiplex PCR; TCRdb's version includes in-frame clones alone and lacks a portion of them. This sample has roughly 1.4 million clones, with around 98.5% found just once. The genes are TRBV11-2 and TRBJ1-4; tentative D call: TRBD1 (6 bases). Sequencing used naive CD4+ T cells sorted from blood. Sample subset: CD45RA+ positively selected. The TCR was taken from a man aged 25 to 40 in good health. CDR3 nucleotides: TGTGCCAGCAGCCTCCAGACAGGCCTACTGTTTTTT. Translating gives CASSLQTGLLFF.